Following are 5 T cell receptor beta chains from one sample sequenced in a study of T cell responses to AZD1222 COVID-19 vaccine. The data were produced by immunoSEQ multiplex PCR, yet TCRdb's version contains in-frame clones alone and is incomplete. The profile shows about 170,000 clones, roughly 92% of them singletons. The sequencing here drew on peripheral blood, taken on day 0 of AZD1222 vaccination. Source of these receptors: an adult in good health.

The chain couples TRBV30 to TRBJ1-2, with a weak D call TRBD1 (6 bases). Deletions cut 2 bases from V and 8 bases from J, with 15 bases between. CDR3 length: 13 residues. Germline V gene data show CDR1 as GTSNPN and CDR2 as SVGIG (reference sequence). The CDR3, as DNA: TGTGCCTGGAGTTATACAGGGCCCGGGGGCTACACCTTC. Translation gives CAWSYTGPGGYTF.

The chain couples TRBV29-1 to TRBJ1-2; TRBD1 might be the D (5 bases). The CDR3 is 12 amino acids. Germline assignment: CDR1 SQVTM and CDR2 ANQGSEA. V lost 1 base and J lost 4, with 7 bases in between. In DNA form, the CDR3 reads TGCAGCGTTGAAGGACAGAGCTATGGCTACACCTTC. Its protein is CSVEGQSYGYTF.

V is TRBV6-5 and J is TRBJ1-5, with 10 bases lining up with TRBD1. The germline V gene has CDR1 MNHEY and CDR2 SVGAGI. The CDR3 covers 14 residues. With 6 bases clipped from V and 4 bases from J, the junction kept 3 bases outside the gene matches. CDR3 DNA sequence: TGTGCCAGCAGAGGGGGACAGGGGAATCAGCCCCAGCATTTT. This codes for CASRGGQGNQPQHF.

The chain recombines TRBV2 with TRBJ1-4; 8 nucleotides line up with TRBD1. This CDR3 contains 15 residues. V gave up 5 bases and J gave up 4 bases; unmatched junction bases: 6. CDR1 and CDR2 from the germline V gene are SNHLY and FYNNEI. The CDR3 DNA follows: TGTGCCAGCAGTCCCAGGACAGGGTTTAATGAAAAACTGTTTTTT. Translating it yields CASSPRTGFNEKLFF.

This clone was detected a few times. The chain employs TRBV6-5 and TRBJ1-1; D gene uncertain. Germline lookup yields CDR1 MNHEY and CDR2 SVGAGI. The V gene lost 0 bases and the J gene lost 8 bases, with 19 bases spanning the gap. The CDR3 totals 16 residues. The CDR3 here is CASSYSPRIPSGEAFF. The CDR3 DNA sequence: TGTGCCAGCAGTTACTCTCCCAGGATCCCATCGGGGGAAGCTTTCTTT.